This TCR beta chain stems from a study of blood T cell repertoires in COVID-19. About the study: From the United States, Italy and Spain came samples of acute and convalescent COVID-19. PBMCs, B-cell-depleted T cells, or T cells provided the cDNA or gDNA that made up the material.

How the authors handled the data: Nucleated cell number was recorded as an estimate derived from reference gene primer amplification. The table came from immunoSEQ multiplex PCR; TCRdb's copy has only in-frame clones and leaves some out. V, J and clone size were drawn from that table, and D and trimming were deduced from the DNA. The repertoire holds fewer than 250,000 clones, around nine tenths seen once, with about 1.6% in the top ten. The V and J ends lost 2 bases and 5 bases, in that order; junction bases with no gene match: 5. The CDR3 is made up of 15 amino acids. What was sequenced was peripheral blood. This TCR was recovered from a woman aged 55-69 years who had recovered from COVID-19. The chain carries TRBV23-1 and TRBJ2-3; TRBD2 matches 9 bases. TRBV23-1 counts as an open reading frame of uncertain function. CDR3 loop: CASSQERGAEDTQYF. The CDR3 DNA is TGCGCCAGCAGTCAAGAGCGGGGGGCGGAAGATACGCAGTATTTT.